This TCR beta chain was recovered during a study of T-cell memory formation after mild COVID-19. Study-wide results and caveats: Later expanders leaned CD4+, whereas clones that contracted between day 15 and 85 were balanced CD4/CD8.

5'RACE with constant-segment primers built TCRalpha and TCRbeta cDNA libraries with UMIs. Using its own MiXCR run on the 5' RACE reads, TCRdb lists one record per CDR3 protein. The repertoire holds some 120,000 distinct CDR3 sequences, with approximately 15% as singletons. Of note for this clonotype: Its antigen remains unidentified.

Sequences were obtained from PBMCs or a T cell subset sorted from them (not recorded which). This receptor was identified in a man aged 18 to 35 who had mild COVID-19 (a few samples of this study predate the infection). Cell type and time point are not known.

CDR3: CSALDPNSGNTIYF. Here the CDR3 DNA reads TGCAGCGCCTTGGACCCTAACTCTGGAAACACCATATATTTT. The chain links TRBV29-1 to TRBJ1-3; D remains unclear. V lost 7 bases and J lost 0, with 13 bases in between. The CDR3 covers 14 residues. Per germline, CDR1 SQVTM and CDR2 ANQGSEA.